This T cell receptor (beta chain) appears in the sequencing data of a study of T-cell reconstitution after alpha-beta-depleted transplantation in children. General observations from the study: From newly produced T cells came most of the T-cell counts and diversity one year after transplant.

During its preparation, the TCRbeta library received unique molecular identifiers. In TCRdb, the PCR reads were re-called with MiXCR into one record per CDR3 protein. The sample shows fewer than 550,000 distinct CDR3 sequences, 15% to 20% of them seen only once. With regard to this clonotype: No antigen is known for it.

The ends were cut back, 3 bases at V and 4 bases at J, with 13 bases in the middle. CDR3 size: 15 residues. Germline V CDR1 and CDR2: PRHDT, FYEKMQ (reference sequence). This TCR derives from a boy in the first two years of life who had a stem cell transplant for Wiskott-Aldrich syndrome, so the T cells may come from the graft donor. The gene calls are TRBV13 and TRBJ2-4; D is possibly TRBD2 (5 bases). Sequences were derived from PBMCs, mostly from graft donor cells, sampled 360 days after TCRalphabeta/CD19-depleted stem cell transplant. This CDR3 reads CASSFRLRDKNIQYF. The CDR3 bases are TGTGCCAGCAGCTTTCGACTGAGGGATAAAAACATTCAGTACTTC. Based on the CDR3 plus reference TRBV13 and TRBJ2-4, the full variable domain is AAGVIQSPRHLIKEKRETATLKCYPIPRHDTVYWYQQGPGQDPQFLISFYEKMQSDKGSIPDRFSAQQFSDYHSELNMSSLELGDSALYFCASSFRLRDKNIQYFGAGTRLSVL.